These T cell receptor beta chains were read from a single sample in a study of blood T cell repertoires in COVID-19. The assay was immunoSEQ multiplex PCR, and TCRdb's table has in-frame clones only and misses some. The sample carries 150,000 to 200,000 clones, 80% to 95% recorded once. The specimen was peripheral blood. The receptors were sampled from a man aged 50-60 years with acute or convalescent COVID-19. The CDR3 runs from the conserved cysteine through the conserved F or W. The order of the fields is clone size, D gene, J gene, V gene, CDR3 DNA, CDR3 protein. A D gene is named only where the DNA matches it firmly. Rows may omit the clone size; those that give it use once, few, many or a size class.

>.|.|TRBJ2-1|TRBV7-8
TGTGCCAGCAGCTTGGTGCCAGGGGCCCCCAATGAGCAGTTCTTC
CASSLVPGAPNEQFF
>.|TRBD2|TRBJ2-5|TRBV27
TGTGCCAGCAGTTGGACTAGCGGGACATGGGAGACCCAGTACTTC
CASSWTSGTWETQYF
>.|.|TRBJ1-1|TRBV5-5
TGTGCCAGCAGACCTGCGGGGGCGATGAACACTGAAGCTTTCTTT
CASRPAGAMNTEAFF
>.|.|TRBJ1-5|TRBV2
TGTGCCAGCAAGGAGGAGCCCTATAGCAATCAGCCCCAGCATTTT
CASKEEPYSNQPQHF
>.|.|TRBJ1-6|TRBV4-2
TGTGCCAGCAGCATTGGAGATTCACCCCTCCACTTT
CASSIGDSPLHF
>.|TRBD1|TRBJ1-4|TRBV3-1/TRBV3-2
TGTGCCAGCAGCCAAGAACGACAGGGAAAAAAACTGTTTTTT
CASSQERQGKKLFF
>.|.|TRBJ2-2|TRBV18
TGTGCCAGCTCACCACCTCTTCGCAGGGACACCGGGGAGCTGTTTTTT
CASSPPLRRDTGELFF
>.|TRBD2|TRBJ2-3|TRBV4-2
TGTGCCAGCAGCCGTCGACTAGCGGGGGGTATTGGGACAGATACGCAGTATTTT
CASSRRLAGGIGTDTQYF
>.|TRBD2|TRBJ2-3|TRBV19
TGTGCCAGTAGTCCCGCGGGACTAGCGGGGGGGCGAATCACAGATACGCAGTATTTT
CASSPAGLAGGRITDTQYF
>.|.|TRBJ1-2|TRBV28
TGTGCCAGCAGTGGGGGCGGACAGAGTTGGTATGGCTACACCTTC
CASSGGGQSWYGYTF
>.|TRBD2|TRBJ2-1|TRBV7-8
TGTGCCAGCACCCAAGGCCCGGGAGGCTACAATGAGCAGTTCTTC
CASTQGPGGYNEQFF
>.|TRBD2|TRBJ2-1|TRBV18
TGTGCCAGCTCTCCGGGGGGACTGGATGAGCAGTTCTTC
CASSPGGLDEQFF
>.|TRBD2|TRBJ2-7|TRBV19
TGTGCCAGTAGTATAGTCCCAGCGGGAGGGGCCTACGAGCAGTACTTC
CASSIVPAGGAYEQYF
>.|TRBD1|TRBJ2-7|TRBV27
TGTGCCAGCAGTCCGACAGGGGGGATTTACGAGCAGTACTTC
CASSPTGGIYEQYF
>.|TRBD2|TRBJ2-3|TRBV27
TGTGCCACCTCCCGGGCTAGCGGGAGTGTCGATACGCAGTATTTT
CATSRASGSVDTQYF
>.|TRBD2|TRBJ2-3|TRBV10-2
TGCGCCAGCAGTGAGTCGTCTAGCGGGAAGGGTACGCAGTATTTT
CASSESSSGKGTQYF
>.|.|TRBJ1-6|TRBV7-9
TGTGCCAGCAGCACCAGGGAACGTTCACCCCTCCACTTT
CASSTRERSPLHF
>.|TRBD1|TRBJ2-5|TRBV5-1
TGCGCCAGCAGCTCGGAAGGACAGGGCATGAAGACCCAGTACTTC
CASSSEGQGMKTQYF
>.|TRBD1|TRBJ1-3|TRBV29-1
TGCAGCGTTCGGGACAGTGGTGGAAACACCATATATTTT
CSVRDSGGNTIYF
>.|.|TRBJ1-5|TRBV2
TGTGCCAGCAGTGGGCCGGGGGGCAATCAGCCCCAGCATTTT
CASSGPGGNQPQHF
>.|TRBD2|TRBJ2-1|TRBV7-6
TGTGCCAGCAGCCCCTTTGCGGGGGGGCCCGATGAGCAGTTCTTC
CASSPFAGGPDEQFF
>.|TRBD1|TRBJ1-2|TRBV2
TGTGCCAGCAGTGAATTGACGACAGGGTTGGACGGCTACACCTTC
CASSELTTGLDGYTF
>.|TRBD1|TRBJ1-6|TRBV19
TGTGCCAGTAGTATGGGGACAGGCTTGGATTCACCCCTCCACTTT
CASSMGTGLDSPLHF
>.|.|TRBJ2-7|TRBV5-8
TGTGCCAGCAGCTTGGAAGGGGGAACCTACGAGCAGTACTTC
CASSLEGGTYEQYF
>.|TRBD1|TRBJ1-1|TRBV7-3
TGTGCCAGCAGCCCGCAGGGGGCGTTGTCTCACACTGAAGCTTTCTTT
CASSPQGALSHTEAFF
>.|.|TRBJ1-2|TRBV24-1
TGTGCCACCAGTGATTTAGGGGGAGGCTACACCTTC
CATSDLGGGYTF
>.|.|TRBJ2-2|TRBV7-9
TGTGCCAGCAGCTTAAGTTCCGGGAACACCGGGGAGCTGTTTTTT
CASSLSSGNTGELFF
>.|TRBD1|TRBJ2-3|TRBV27
TGTGCCAGCAGTTCATACGGACAGGGAGTAAGCACAGATACGCAGTATTTT
CASSSYGQGVSTDTQYF
>.|TRBD1|TRBJ1-2|TRBV9
TGTGCCAGCAGCGGACTCCGGGACAGGGGGCGTGGGAACTATGGCTACACCTTC
CASSGLRDRGRGNYGYTF
>.|.|TRBJ1-6|TRBV2
TGTGCCAGCAGTGAAGCCCTGCGGGCACCTTTTACGAGCTCCTATAATTCACCCCTCCACTTT
CASSEALRAPFTSSYNSPLHF
>.|TRBD1|TRBJ2-2|TRBV7-3
TGTGCCAGCAGCCTAGACAGGGGGCGGTTCGGGGAGCTGTTTTTT
CASSLDRGRFGELFF
>once|.|TRBJ1-2|TRBV10-3
TGTGCCATCAGTGAGTCAGAGACAGACTATGGCTACACCTTC
CAISESETDYGYTF
>.|.|TRBJ2-3|TRBV18
TGTGCCAGCTCACCCGGACAGAATGAGGATACGCAGTATTTT
CASSPGQNEDTQYF
>once|.|TRBJ2-7|TRBV19
TGTGCCAGTAGTATGTCCTGGGGGCTAACCTACGAGCAGTACTTC
CASSMSWGLTYEQYF
>.|TRBD1|TRBJ1-6|TRBV6-5
TGTGCCAGCAGCCCCTGGACAGGTGCGGTGTCACCCCTCCACTTT
CASSPWTGAVSPLHF